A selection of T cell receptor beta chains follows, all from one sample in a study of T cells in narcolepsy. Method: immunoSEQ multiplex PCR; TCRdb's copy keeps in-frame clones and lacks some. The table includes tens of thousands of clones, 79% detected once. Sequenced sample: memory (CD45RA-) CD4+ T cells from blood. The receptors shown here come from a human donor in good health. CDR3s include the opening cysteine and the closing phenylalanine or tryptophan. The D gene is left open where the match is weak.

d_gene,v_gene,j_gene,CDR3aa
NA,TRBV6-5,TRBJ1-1,CASRSTGLNTEAFF
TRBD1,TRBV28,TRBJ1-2,CASKGTGGYYGYTF
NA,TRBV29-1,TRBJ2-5,CSVERGQETQYF
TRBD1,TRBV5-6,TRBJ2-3,CASSFSRGKTFTDTQYF
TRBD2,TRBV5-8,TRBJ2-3,CASSFSSGQGTQYF
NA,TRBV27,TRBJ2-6,CACGWDTPSGANVLTF
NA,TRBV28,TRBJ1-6,CASARGASYNSPLHF
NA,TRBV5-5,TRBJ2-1,CASSLSINRNNEQFF
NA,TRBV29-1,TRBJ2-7,CSVAGRGPFYEQYF
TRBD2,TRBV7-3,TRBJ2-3,CASSSGTSGILDTQYF
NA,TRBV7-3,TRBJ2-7,CASSFDDTSYYYEQYF
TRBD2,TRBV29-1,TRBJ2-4,CSVAPLSGIGNIQYF
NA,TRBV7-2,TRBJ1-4,CASSTGTARANEKLFF
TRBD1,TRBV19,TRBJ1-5,CASTEGTGAQPQHF
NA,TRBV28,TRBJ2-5,CASSLFGRAGTQYF
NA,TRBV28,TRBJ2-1,CASRTPGTHYNEQFF
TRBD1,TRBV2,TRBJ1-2,CASRGQGVGGYTF
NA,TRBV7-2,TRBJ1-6,CASSLVPRGRDSPLHF
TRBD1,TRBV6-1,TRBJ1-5,CASSAYRGSNQPQHF
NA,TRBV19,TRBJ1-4,CATTGSFYATNEKLFF
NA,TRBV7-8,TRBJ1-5,CASSSTDLRSNQPQHF
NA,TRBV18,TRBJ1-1,CASSPGGGEAFF
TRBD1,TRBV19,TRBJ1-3,CASSIVGGASGNTIYF
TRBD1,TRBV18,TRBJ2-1,CASSPPRGLLDEQFF
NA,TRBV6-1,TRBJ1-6,CASSEDGGAESPLHF
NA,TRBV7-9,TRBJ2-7,CASRNDGSYEQYF
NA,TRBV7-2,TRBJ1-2,CASSLRWTNYGYTF
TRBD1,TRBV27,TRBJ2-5,CASSLNRGETQYF
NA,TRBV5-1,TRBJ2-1,CASSPRQVSYNEQFF
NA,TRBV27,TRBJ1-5,CASGYYSNQPQHF
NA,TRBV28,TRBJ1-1,CASTVNTEAFF
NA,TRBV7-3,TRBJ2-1,CASSLEDYSPYNEQFF
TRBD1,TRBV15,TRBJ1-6,CATSRDLAGGAPLHF
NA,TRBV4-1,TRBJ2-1,CASSQVGGTTEQFF
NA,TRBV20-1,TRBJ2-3,CSAVQGDTQYF
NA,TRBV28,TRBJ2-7,CASREAYEQYF
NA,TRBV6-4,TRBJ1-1,CASTSQPGASEAFF
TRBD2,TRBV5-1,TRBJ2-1,CASGTTSGSWNEQFF
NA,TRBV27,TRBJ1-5,CASSLHRGNQPQHF
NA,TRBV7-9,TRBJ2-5,CASSLGRGYGETQYF
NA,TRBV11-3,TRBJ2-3,CASSPGARQEDTQYF
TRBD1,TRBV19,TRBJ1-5,CASSFGDRAQPQHF
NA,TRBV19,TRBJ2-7,CASSPVDSSYEQYF
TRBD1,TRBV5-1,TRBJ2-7,CASRLGQGSSYEQYF
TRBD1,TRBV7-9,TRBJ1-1,CASSLGGGKSEAFF